This is a list of T cell receptor beta chains from one sample in a study of T cell repertoires in cytomegalovirus infection. Via MiXCR, TCRdb re-called the reads, giving one row per CDR3 protein. This table holds about 98,000 distinct CDR3 sequences, approximately 15% found once. The specimen sequenced was PBMCs. These receptors all come from a human donor in good health (CMV status not recorded). Some clones in this sample may be carry-over from other donors' samples. CDR3s include the opening cysteine and the closing phenylalanine or tryptophan. The D gene is left open where the match is weak.

D: .
V: TRBV7-2
J: TRBJ2-1
CDR3: CASSLAGDDEQFF

D: TRBD2
V: TRBV27
J: TRBJ2-1
CDR3: CASSPHTGGLKEQFF

D: TRBD1
V: TRBV29-1
J: TRBJ1-5
CDR3: CSAGTDSNQPQHF

D: .
V: TRBV7-2
J: TRBJ1-6
CDR3: CAGRGGGGGPSPLHF

D: .
V: TRBV7-2
J: TRBJ2-3
CDR3: CASSLTPSEQYF

D: .
V: TRBV5-6
J: TRBJ1-2
CDR3: CASIGRRDYYGYTF

D: .
V: TRBV7-6
J: TRBJ2-1
CDR3: CASSLEQGSYNEQFF

D: .
V: TRBV7-2
J: TRBJ1-5
CDR3: CASSVNSNQPQHF

D: .
V: TRBV28
J: TRBJ2-3
CDR3: CASSQPGAADTQYF

D: .
V: TRBV7-2
J: TRBJ2-5
CDR3: CASSGTGDRETQYF

D: .
V: TRBV7-2
J: TRBJ2-6
CDR3: CASSFKAPGANVLTF

D: TRBD2
V: TRBV11-2
J: TRBJ2-5
CDR3: CASSFLAGRETQYF

D: .
V: TRBV20-1
J: TRBJ2-1
CDR3: CSARYDNEQFF

D: .
V: TRBV7-2
J: TRBJ1-3
CDR3: CASSPATGYSGNTIYF

D: .
V: TRBV20-1
J: TRBJ2-7
CDR3: CSATQGYGYEQYF

D: .
V: TRBV7-6
J: TRBJ2-2
CDR3: CASSLGGSTGELFF

D: .
V: TRBV28
J: TRBJ1-5
CDR3: CASMGGGGNQPQHF

D: .
V: TRBV11-2
J: TRBJ1-4
CDR3: CASSFGWENEKLFF

D: .
V: TRBV25-1
J: TRBJ1-6
CDR3: CASSTHDGSNSPLHF